The 28 T cell receptor beta chains below were found in one sample sequenced in a study of blood T cells in healthy people across ages. PCR was performed a second time for roughly 7 to 11 cycles using a sample-barcoded 5' primer and a J-beta primer mix. Each CDR3 protein gets one entry after TCRdb re-called the 5' RACE reads with MiXCR. Here the sample spans some 760,000 distinct CDR3 sequences, just under 25% being singletons. This same sample was also taken into another study, of T cells of mothers and their children.

Source material: blood. The source is a boy aged 10-17 years in good health.

The rearrangement joins TRBV7-2 to TRBJ2-3, with 8 nucleotides matching TRBD1. In germline, CDR1 is SGHTA, CDR2 FQGNSA. J lost 7 bases, V lost 5 bases, and 8 bases had no gene match. This CDR3 is built from 14 residues. CDR3: CASSARQGPHTQYF. The CDR3 nucleotides are TGTGCCAGCAGCGCGCGACAGGGGCCACATACGCAGTATTTT.

The V gene is TRBV29-1, the J gene TRBJ2-7; no reliable D call. The V end was cut by 4 bases, the J end by 2 bases, with 12 bases between. Germline lookup yields CDR1 SQVTM and CDR2 ANQGSEA. The CDR3 consists of 13 residues. CDR3 in DNA: TGCAGCGTTGTCCGGACCGGAACCTACGAGCAGTACTTC. Translated, it gives CSVVRTGTYEQYF.

The genes are TRBV4-2 and TRBJ2-7; TRBD2 matches at 10 bases. This CDR3 contains 15 residues. Germline loops: CDR1 LGHNA, CDR2 YNFKEQ. Trimming took 4 bases from V and 7 from J; bases not matched to a gene: 10. CDR3 DNA sequence: TGTGCCAGCAGCCCAAGAGATGGAGCGGGAGGGGAGCAGTACTTC. Translated, it gives CASSPRDGAGGEQYF.

The V gene is TRBV3-1, the J gene TRBJ1-2; a possible D gene is TRBD1 (6 bases). CDR3 length equals 16 residues. V lost 4 bases and J 1 base, leaving 16 bases between the germline ends. Per germline, CDR1 LGHDT and CDR2 YNNKEL (reference sequence). CDR3 coding DNA: TGTGCCAGCAGCCTCCACGGACAGCCTTATAACTATGGCTACACCTTC. Its translation is CASSLHGQPYNYGYTF.

This clonotype was detected only a few times. This chain uses TRBV29-1 with TRBJ2-2; 8 bases match TRBD1. Germline lookup yields CDR1 SQVTM and CDR2 ANQGSEA. V was pared by 4 bases and J by 3 bases, with 1 base of the junction left unmatched. This CDR3 spans 13 amino acids. Here the CDR3 DNA reads TGCAGCGTTGGGACAGGGTACACCGGGGAGCTGTTTTTT. Translating gives CSVGTGYTGELFF.

The chain couples TRBV11-2 to TRBJ2-5; unclear D gene. Matching the DNA end better, TRBJ2-1 makes the J call doubtful. The CDR3 totals 12 residues. Germline V gene sequence: CDR1 SGHAT, CDR2 FQNNGV. The CDR3 spells CASSLDGVEQFF. CDR3 in DNA: TGTGCCAGCAGCTTAGATGGGGTGGAGCAGTTCTTC.

Only one count was recorded for this clonotype. The V call is TRBV5-1, the J call TRBJ2-1, with 9 bases fitting TRBD2. The germline gives CDR1 SGHRS, CDR2 YFSETQ. V lost 7 bases to trimming and J lost 3 bases; unmatched junction nucleotides: 5. The CDR3 sequence is 14 residues long. CDR3 coding DNA: TGCGCCAGCGCGGGAGGGTTAGGCTACAATGAGCAGTTCTTC. This sequence encodes CASAGGLGYNEQFF.

The J gene is TRBJ1-4, the V gene TRBV4-1; no clear D gene. CDR1 is MGHRA and CDR2 is YSYEKL in the germline V gene. V lost 2 bases and J 5 bases, leaving 9 bases between the germline ends. The CDR3 contains 14 residues. The CDR3 bases are TGCGCCAGCAGCCAAAGAGGGATCAATGAAAAACTGTTTTTT. Its translation: CASSQRGINEKLFF.

Here the CDR3 DNA reads TGCAGCGTTGACGCCTCTGGGACTAGCGGGAGGCCCGTGTGGGGGACCCAGTACTTC. Encoded protein: CSVDASGTSGRPVWGTQYF. The rearrangement links TRBV29-1 to TRBJ2-5, with 15 nucleotides matching TRBD2. With 3 bases clipped from V and 7 bases from J, the junction kept 18 bases outside the gene matches. The germline gives CDR1 SQVTM, CDR2 ANQGSEA. CDR3 length: 19 residues.

This clonotype was picked up a small number of times. The genes are TRBV29-1 and TRBJ1-1, with 8 bases matching TRBD1. CDR3 length equals 14 residues. CDR1 and CDR2 from the germline V gene are SQVTM and ANQGSEA. V gave up 7 bases and J gave up 0 bases; unmatched junction bases: 7. The CDR3 nucleotides are TGCAGCGCTAGGGACAGGCTATTGAACACTGAAGCTTTCTTT. Protein sequence: CSARDRLLNTEAFF.

This clonotype was detected only a few times. V usage is TRBV7-3 and J usage is TRBJ2-1; D perhaps matches TRBD2 (6 bases). Looked up from germline, CDR1 is SGHTA and CDR2 is FQGTGA. V lost 1 base and J 10 bases, leaving 20 bases between the germline ends. The CDR3 consists of 16 residues. The CDR3 nucleotides read TGTGCCAGCAGCTTAAACCCGGGACTGGCCCTTTGGGAGCAGTTCTTC. This codes for CASSLNPGLALWEQFF.

The chain recombines TRBV5-1 with TRBJ1-5; 7 bases are a match to TRBD1. The CDR3 contains 21 residues. Trimming took 4 bases from V and 1 from J; bases not matched to a gene: 23. Looked up from germline, CDR1 is SGHRS and CDR2 is YFSETQ. The CDR3 region is CASSQQARTGVKVGSNQPQHF. Here the CDR3 DNA reads TGCGCCAGCAGCCAACAAGCCAGGACAGGAGTCAAAGTGGGGAGCAATCAGCCCCAGCATTTT.

This chain links TRBV7-3 with TRBJ2-3; D is undetermined. Trimming removed 3 bases at V and 3 bases at J, with 7 bases between. The germline CDR1 and CDR2 sequences are SGHTA and FQGTGA. The CDR3 sequence is 13 residues long. CDR3 protein: CASSFRQTDTQYF. The CDR3 coding sequence is TGTGCCAGCAGCTTCCGGCAGACAGATACGCAGTATTTT.

The V gene is TRBV20-1, the J gene TRBJ2-7; 7 nucleotides line up with TRBD1. Trimming removed 6 bases from V and 3 bases from J; junction bases left unmatched: 11. Germline V lookup: CDR1 DFQATT, CDR2 SNEGSKA (reference sequence). The length of the CDR3 is 14 residues. The DNA for the CDR3 is TGCAGTGCGCTCTTGGGACAGACCCTCTACGAGCAGTACTTC. Translating it yields CSALLGQTLYEQYF.

V and J are TRBV3-1 and TRBJ2-3; the D gene is possibly TRBD1 (5 bases). Germline values: CDR1 LGHDT, CDR2 YNNKEL (reference sequence). The CDR3 totals 13 residues. Deletions cut 1 base from V and 4 bases from J, with 6 bases between. The CDR3 DNA sequence: TGTGCCAGCAGCCAAGGGGGCTCAGATACGCAGTATTTT. This encodes CASSQGGSDTQYF.

The table lists this clonotype with a count of one. The chain is built from TRBV28 and TRBJ2-5; D is perhaps TRBD2 (5 bases). The CDR3 contains 16 residues. Germline CDR1 reads MDHEN; CDR2 reads SYDVKM. Trimming removed 3 bases from V and 4 bases from J, with 18 bases in between. In DNA form, the CDR3 reads TGTGCCAGCAGTTTTTGGGAGCTCGGGATGAGAGAGACCCAGTACTTC. This encodes CASSFWELGMRETQYF.

The chain joins TRBV25-1 to TRBJ1-1; no reliable D call. CDR1 and CDR2 from the germline V gene are MGHDK and SYGVNS. Between the trimmed V and J ends, which lost 3 bases and 0 bases, there was a span of 11 bases. The CDR3 covers 15 residues. The CDR3 DNA follows: TGTGCCAGCAGTGAGCCGGGTGGATTGAACACTGAAGCTTTCTTT. Protein sequence: CASSEPGGLNTEAFF.

CDR3 in amino acids: CASSGDRNNEQFF. CDR3 nucleotides: TGTGCCAGCAGTGGGGACAGGAACAATGAGCAGTTCTTC. J is TRBJ2-1 and V is TRBV6-2 or TRBV6-3; 8 positions agree with TRBD1. The germline gives CDR1 MNHEY, CDR2 SVGEGT. This CDR3 has 13 amino acids. Losses at the gene ends were 5 bases for V and 5 bases for J; bases not matched to a gene: 2.

The chain uses TRBV7-9 and TRBJ2-7, with D unclear. The V gene lost 3 bases and the J gene lost 3 bases, with 15 bases spanning the gap. This CDR3 is 15 amino acids long. Germline CDR1 and CDR2: SEHNR and FQNEAQ (reference sequence). CDR3 nucleotide sequence: TGTGCCAGCAGCTTTATGGCGGATCCGGACTACGAGCAGTACTTC. Encoded protein: CASSFMADPDYEQYF.

V usage is TRBV4-3 and J usage is TRBJ1-2, with 7 bases fitting TRBD1. The ends lost 5 bases at V and 8 bases at J; junction bases unmatched: 14. This CDR3 comprises 15 residues. Germline CDR1 is LGHNA and CDR2 is YSLEER. CDR3 DNA: TGCGCCAGCAGCGAAACCGACAACAGGGGCCGGGGCTACACCTTC. This translates into CASSETDNRGRGYTF.

V is TRBV10-3 and J is TRBJ2-2; D call uncertain. CDR3 length: 16 residues. Trimming removed 0 bases from V and 2 bases from J, with 10 bases in between. Germline CDR1 ENHRY, CDR2 SYGVKD. CDR3 amino acids: CAISESGRKNTGELFF. CDR3 nucleotide sequence: TGTGCCATCAGTGAGTCTGGGCGGAAAAACACCGGGGAGCTGTTTTTT.

The CDR3 here is CASSQAWPLGGAYYNEQFF. The CDR3 DNA is TGCGCCAGCAGCCAAGCGTGGCCCTTAGGGGGGGCCTACTACAATGAGCAGTTCTTC. The chain links TRBV4-3 to TRBJ2-1, with a weak D call TRBD2 (7 bases). CDR1 and CDR2 from the germline V gene are LGHNA and YSLEER. Trimming removed 1 base from V and 3 bases from J, with 22 bases in between. The CDR3 extends over 19 amino acids.

The V call is TRBV20-1, the J call TRBJ2-3, with 7 nucleotides matching TRBD1. Germline trimming cut 4 bases from V and 3 bases from J; bases unmatched to any gene: 13. The CDR3 loop spans 16 amino acids. Germline V CDR1 and CDR2: DFQATT, SNEGSKA (reference sequence). DNA for the CDR3: TGCAGTGCTACTATAGAAACAGGGGATAGGACAGATACGCAGTATTTT. This gives the protein CSATIETGDRTDTQYF.

This clonotype was observed a handful of times. In DNA, the CDR3 is TGTGCCAGTAGTATGAGGGGGCGGGAAGAGACCCAGTACTTC. This gives the protein CASSMRGREETQYF. This chain uses TRBV19 with TRBJ2-5; 7 positions match TRBD1. From germline, CDR1 is LNHDA and CDR2 SQIVND (reference sequence). The CDR3 is 14 amino acids. J was trimmed by 3 bases and V by 3 bases; bases with no gene match: 4.

Only a few counts were recorded for this clonotype. The CDR3 DNA reads as TGTGCCAGCAGCCCTTTTGCGGGCGGAGAAGGCTACACCTTC. Translated: CASSPFAGGEGYTF. The J gene is TRBJ1-2, the V gene TRBV6-2 or TRBV6-3; unclear D gene. CDR3 length: 14 residues. Trimming stripped 6 bases from V and 8 bases from J, with 19 bases between. Looked up from germline, CDR1 is MNHEY and CDR2 is SVGEGT.

The chain recombines TRBV4-2 with TRBJ2-5, with 7 positions matching TRBD2. Germline V lookup: CDR1 LGHNA, CDR2 YNFKEQ. This CDR3 contains 14 residues. After removal of 0 bases from V and 5 bases from J, the junction contained 3 bases not matched to a gene. The CDR3 loop is CASSQELAWETQYF. In nucleotides, the CDR3 is TGTGCCAGCAGCCAAGAACTAGCGTGGGAGACCCAGTACTTC.

The chain employs TRBV6-2 or TRBV6-3 and TRBJ2-7, with 8 positions matching TRBD1. V was pared by 6 bases and J by 2 bases, with 9 bases of the junction left unmatched. From germline, CDR1 is MNHEY and CDR2 SVGEGT. The CDR3 spans 15 residues. The CDR3 sequence is CASRRTTGGTYEQYF. In DNA form, the CDR3 reads TGTGCCAGCAGGCGAACTACAGGGGGAACCTACGAGCAGTACTTC.

V is TRBV7-2 and J is TRBJ2-3; either TRBD1 or TRBD2 may supply D (5 bases each). The CDR3 totals 13 residues. Trimming took off 8 bases at V and 1 base at J, with 10 bases between the two ends. CDR1 is SGHTA, CDR2 FQGNSA, per germline. CDR3 sequence (DNA): TGTGCCAGCGAAAGAGGGGGCACAGATACGCAGTATTTT. Translation: CASERGGTDTQYF.